This TCR beta chain comes out of a study of cytomegalovirus exposure and HLA in healthy donors. Clones were read by immunoSEQ multiplex PCR, and TCRdb kept only the in-frame ones, dropping some. The sample lists tens of thousands of clones; around 96% were seen once. Trimming at V came to 5 bases and at J to 4 bases, leaving 8 bases not matched to a gene. The CDR3 runs to 16 residues. Germline V gene lookup returns CDR1 SGHTA and CDR2 FQGTGA. The chain carries TRBV7-3 and TRBJ2-1; 10 nucleotides line up with TRBD2. The material sequenced was PBMCs. This receptor was obtained from a man between 18 and 29 years old in good health and CMV-seropositive. The CDR3 reads CASSPYPSGSYNEQFF. The CDR3 nucleotides read TGTGCCAGCAGCCCCTATCCTAGCGGGAGTTACAATGAGCAGTTCTTC.